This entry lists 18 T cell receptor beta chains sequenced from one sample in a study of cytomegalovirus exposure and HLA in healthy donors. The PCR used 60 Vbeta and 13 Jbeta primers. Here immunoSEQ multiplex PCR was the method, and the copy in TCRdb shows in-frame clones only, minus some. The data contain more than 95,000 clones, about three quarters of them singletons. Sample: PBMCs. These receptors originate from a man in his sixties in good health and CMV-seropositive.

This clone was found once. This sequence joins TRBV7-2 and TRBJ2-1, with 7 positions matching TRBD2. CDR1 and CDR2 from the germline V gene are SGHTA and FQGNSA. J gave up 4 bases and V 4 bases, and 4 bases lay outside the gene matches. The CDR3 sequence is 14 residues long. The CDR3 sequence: CASSSSGDYNEQFF. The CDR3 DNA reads TGTGCCAGCAGCTCCAGCGGGGATTACAATGAGCAGTTCTTC.

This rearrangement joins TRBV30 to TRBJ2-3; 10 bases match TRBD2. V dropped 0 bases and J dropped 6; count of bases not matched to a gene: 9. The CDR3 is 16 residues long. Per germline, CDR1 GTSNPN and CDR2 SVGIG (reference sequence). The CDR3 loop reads CAWSVRSGGADDTQYF. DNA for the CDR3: TGTGCCTGGAGTGTACGAAGCGGGGGGGCCGACGATACGCAGTATTTT.

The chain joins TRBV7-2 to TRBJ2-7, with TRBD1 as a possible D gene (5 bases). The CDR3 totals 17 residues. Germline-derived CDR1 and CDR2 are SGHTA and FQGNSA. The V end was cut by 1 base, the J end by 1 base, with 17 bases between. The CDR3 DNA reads TGTGCCAGCAGCTTAGGTTGGGGCGCCGGAGCATCCTACGAGCAGTACTTC. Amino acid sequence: CASSLGWGAGASYEQYF.

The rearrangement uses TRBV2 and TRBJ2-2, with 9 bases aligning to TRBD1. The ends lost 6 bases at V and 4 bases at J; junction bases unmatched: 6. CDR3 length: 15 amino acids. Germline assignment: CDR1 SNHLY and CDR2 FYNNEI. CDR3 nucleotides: TGTGCCAGCAGAGTAGAGGGACAGGGCACCGGGGAGCTGTTTTTT. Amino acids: CASRVEGQGTGELFF.

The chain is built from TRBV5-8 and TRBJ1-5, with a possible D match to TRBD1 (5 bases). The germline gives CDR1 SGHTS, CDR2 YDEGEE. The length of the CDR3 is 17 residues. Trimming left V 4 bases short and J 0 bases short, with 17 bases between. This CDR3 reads CASSPSGPPYSNQPQHF. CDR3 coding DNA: TGTGCCAGCAGCCCATCAGGGCCCCCTTATAGCAATCAGCCCCAGCATTTT.

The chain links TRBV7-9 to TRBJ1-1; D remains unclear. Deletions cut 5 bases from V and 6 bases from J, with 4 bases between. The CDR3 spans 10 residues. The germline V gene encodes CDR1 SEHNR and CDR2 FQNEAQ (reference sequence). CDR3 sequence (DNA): TGTGCCAGCAGCGGCCCTGAAGCTTTCTTT. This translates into CASSGPEAFF.

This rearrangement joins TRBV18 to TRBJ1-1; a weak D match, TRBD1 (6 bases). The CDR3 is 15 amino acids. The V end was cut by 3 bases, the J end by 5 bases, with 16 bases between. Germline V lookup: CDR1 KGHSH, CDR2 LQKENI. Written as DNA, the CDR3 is TGTGCCAGCTCACCGGGTCCAGGGGCGGAGACTGAAGCTTTCTTT. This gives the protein CASSPGPGAETEAFF.

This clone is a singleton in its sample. The CDR3 loop is CASSQEGRGRTDTQYF. The CDR3 coding sequence is TGCGCCAGCAGCCAAGAGGGAAGGGGCCGCACAGATACGCAGTATTTT. The chain uses TRBV4-3 and TRBJ2-3; possible D gene TRBD1, 5 bases. Germline values: CDR1 LGHNA, CDR2 YSLEER. CDR3 length: 16 residues. Deletions cut 0 bases from V and 1 base from J, with 11 bases between.

This CDR3 reads CASSLVWTPNSPLHF. The DNA of the CDR3 is TGTGCCAGCAGCTTAGTTTGGACACCAAATTCACCCCTCCACTTT. The genes are TRBV7-2 and TRBJ1-6; perhaps TRBD1 as D (5 bases). CDR1 SGHTA and CDR2 FQGNSA come from the germline V gene. CDR3 length equals 15 residues. V lost 1 base, J lost 7 bases, and 11 bases lay in between.

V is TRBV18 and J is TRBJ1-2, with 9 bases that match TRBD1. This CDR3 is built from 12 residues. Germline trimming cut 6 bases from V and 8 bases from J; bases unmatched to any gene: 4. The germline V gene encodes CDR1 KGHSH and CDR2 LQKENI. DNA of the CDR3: TGTGCCAGCTCGCCCGGACAGGGGGGCTACACCTTC. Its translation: CASSPGQGGYTF.

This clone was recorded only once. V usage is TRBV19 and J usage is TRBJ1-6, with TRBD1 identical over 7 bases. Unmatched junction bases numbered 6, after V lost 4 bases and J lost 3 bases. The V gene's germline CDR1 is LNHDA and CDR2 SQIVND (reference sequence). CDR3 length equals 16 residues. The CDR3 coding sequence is TGTGCCAGTAGTACGCGACAGGGAGGCTATAATTCACCCCTCCACTTT. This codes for CASSTRQGGYNSPLHF.

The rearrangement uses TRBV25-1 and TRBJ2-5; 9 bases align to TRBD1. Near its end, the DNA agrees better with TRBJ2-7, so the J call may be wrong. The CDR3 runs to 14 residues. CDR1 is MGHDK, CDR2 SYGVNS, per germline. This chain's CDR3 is CASSPGTGSYEQYF. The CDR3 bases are TGTGCCAGCTCCCCCGGGACAGGGTCCTACGAGCAGTACTTC.

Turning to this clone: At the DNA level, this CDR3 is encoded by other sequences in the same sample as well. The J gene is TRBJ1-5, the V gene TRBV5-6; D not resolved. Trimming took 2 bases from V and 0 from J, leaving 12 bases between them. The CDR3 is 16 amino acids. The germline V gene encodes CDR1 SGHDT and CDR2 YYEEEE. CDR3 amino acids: CASSFSSDYSNQPQHF. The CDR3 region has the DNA TGTGCCAGCAGCTTCTCCTCAGACTATAGCAATCAGCCCCAGCATTTT.

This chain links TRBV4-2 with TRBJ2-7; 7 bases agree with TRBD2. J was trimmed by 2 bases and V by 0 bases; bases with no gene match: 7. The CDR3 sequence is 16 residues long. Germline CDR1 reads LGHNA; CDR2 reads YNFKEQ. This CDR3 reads CASSQDGGGETYEQYF. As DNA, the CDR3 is TGTGCCAGCAGCCAAGATGGGGGAGGGGAAACCTACGAGCAGTACTTC.

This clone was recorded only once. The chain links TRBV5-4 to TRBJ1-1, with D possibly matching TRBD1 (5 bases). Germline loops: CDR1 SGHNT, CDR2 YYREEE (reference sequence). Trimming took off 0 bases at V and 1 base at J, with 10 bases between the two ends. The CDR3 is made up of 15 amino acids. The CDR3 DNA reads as TGTGCCAGCAGCTTGGTGGCCACAGGGAACACTGAAGCTTTCTTT. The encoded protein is CASSLVATGNTEAFF. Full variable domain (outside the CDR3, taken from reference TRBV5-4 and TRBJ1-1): ETGVTQSPTHLIKTRGQQVTLRCSSQSGHNTVSWYQQALGQGPQFIFQYYREEENGRGNFPPRFSGLQFPNYSSELNVNALELDDSALYLCASSLVATGNTEAFFGQGTRLTVV.

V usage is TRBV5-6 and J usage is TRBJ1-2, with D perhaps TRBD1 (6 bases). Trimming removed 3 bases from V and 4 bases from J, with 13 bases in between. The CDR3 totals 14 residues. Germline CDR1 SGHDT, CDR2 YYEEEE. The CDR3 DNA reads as TGTGCCAGCAGCTACCCCGGGACACCCTATGGCTACACCTTC. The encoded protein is CASSYPGTPYGYTF. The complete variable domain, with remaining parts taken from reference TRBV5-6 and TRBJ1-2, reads DAGVTQSPTHLIKTRGQQVTLRCSPKSGHDTVSWYQQALGQGPQFIFQYYEEEERQRGNFPDRFSGHQFPNYSSELNVNALLLGDSALYLCASSYPGTPYGYTFGSGTRLTVV.

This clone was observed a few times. The DNA of the CDR3 is TGCGCCAGCAGAAATACCTTCCAGGGGAACTATGGCTACACCTTC. Encoded protein: CASRNTFQGNYGYTF. The chain carries TRBV5-1 and TRBJ1-2; weak D call: TRBD1 (6 bases). The CDR3 is made up of 15 amino acids. Germline CDR1 is SGHRS and CDR2 is YFSETQ. V lost 5 bases and J 2 bases, leaving 16 bases between the germline ends.

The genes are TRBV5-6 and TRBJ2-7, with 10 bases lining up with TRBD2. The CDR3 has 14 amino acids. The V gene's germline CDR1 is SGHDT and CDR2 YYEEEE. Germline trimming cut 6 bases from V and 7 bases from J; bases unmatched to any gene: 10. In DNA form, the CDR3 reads TGTGCCAGCAATTTGGGGGCTAGCGGGGGAGAGCAGTACTTC. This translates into CASNLGASGGEQYF.